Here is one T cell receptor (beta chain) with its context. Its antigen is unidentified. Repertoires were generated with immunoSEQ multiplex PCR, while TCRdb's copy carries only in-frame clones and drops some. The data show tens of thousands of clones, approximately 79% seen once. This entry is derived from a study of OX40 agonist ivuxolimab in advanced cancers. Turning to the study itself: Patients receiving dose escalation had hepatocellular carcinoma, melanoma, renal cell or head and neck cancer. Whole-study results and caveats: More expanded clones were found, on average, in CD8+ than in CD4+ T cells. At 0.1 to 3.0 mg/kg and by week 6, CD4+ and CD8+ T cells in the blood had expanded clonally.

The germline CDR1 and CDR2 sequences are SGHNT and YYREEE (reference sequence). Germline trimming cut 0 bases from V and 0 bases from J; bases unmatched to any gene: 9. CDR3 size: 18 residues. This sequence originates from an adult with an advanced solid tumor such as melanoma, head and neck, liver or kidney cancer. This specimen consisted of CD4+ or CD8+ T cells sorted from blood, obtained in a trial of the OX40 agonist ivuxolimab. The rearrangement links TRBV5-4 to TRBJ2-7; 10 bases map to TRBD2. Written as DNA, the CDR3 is TGTGCCAGCAGCTTGGACTTGCCTAGCGGGGGTAGCTCCTACGAGCAGTACTTC. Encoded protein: CASSLDLPSGGSSYEQYF.